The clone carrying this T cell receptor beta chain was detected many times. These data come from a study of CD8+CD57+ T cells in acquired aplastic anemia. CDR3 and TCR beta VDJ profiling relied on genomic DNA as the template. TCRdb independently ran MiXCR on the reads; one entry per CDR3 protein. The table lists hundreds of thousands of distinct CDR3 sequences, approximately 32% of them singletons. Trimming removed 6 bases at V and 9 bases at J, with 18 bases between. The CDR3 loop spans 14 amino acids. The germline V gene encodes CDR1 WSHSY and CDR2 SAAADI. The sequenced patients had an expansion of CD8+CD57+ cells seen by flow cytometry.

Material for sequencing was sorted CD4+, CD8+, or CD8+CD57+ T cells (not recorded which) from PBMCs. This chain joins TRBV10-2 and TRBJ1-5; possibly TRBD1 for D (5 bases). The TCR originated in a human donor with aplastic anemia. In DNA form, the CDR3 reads TGCGCCAGCAGGATGAGCGATCCTGGGGGGCCCCAGCATTTT. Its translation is CASRMSDPGGPQHF.